This T cell receptor beta chain is drawn from a study of cytomegalovirus exposure and HLA in healthy donors. At the level of the study: Previous work identified 120 million or so unique TCR beta sequences from around 200 million T cells. Whole-study results and caveats: Per published reports, the classifier diagnosed cytomegalovirus status with high specificity and sensitivity. Immune exposure information comprised only CMV serostatus.

Germline values: CDR1 MNHEY, CDR2 SMNVEV (reference sequence). The CDR3 contains 14 residues. V lost 4 bases to trimming and J lost 2 bases; unmatched junction nucleotides: 5. With 60 Vbeta and 13 Jbeta primers, the PCR was carried out. Only in-frame clones appear in the TCRdb table, and some are missing; sequencing was by immunoSEQ multiplex PCR. The sample consists of over 200,000 clones, about three quarters of them appearing once. A word on this clone: The antigen remains unidentified.

The sequencing sample was made of PBMCs. The chain combines TRBV27 with TRBJ2-7; TRBD2 matches at 7 bases. This receptor was obtained from a woman aged 55-69 years in good health and CMV-seropositive. The CDR3 DNA reads as TGTGCCAGCAGTTCACTAGCGCAGACCTACGAGCAGTACTTC. It is translated as CASSSLAQTYEQYF.